This TCR beta chain was found in a study of blood T cell repertoires in COVID-19. Across the whole study: The analysed material was cDNA or gDNA that came from T cells, B-cell-depleted T cells, or PBMCs.

Original analysis: Scientists estimated how many nucleated cells there were by amplifying reference gene primers. Assay: immunoSEQ multiplex PCR; the TCRdb copy retains only in-frame clones and omits some. That table supplies the V and J calls and clone size; D and trimming were determined from the DNA. Here the sample spans 250,000 to 300,000 clones, roughly 80% being singletons. The length of the CDR3 is 12 residues. V was pared by 3 bases and J by 1 base, with 3 bases between. Germline CDR1 is SEHNR and CDR2 is FQNEAQ (reference sequence). The sequence was collected from a man under 40 with acute COVID-19. What was sequenced was PBMCs or T cells enriched from blood (not recorded which). The rearrangement uses TRBV7-9 and TRBJ1-1; D ambiguous. CDR3 protein: CASSFSNTEAFF. CDR3 nucleotide sequence: TGTGCCAGCAGCTTCTCGAACACTGAAGCTTTCTTT.